Shown below are 13 T cell receptor beta chains from a single sample sequenced in a study of blood T cell repertoires in COVID-19. TCRdb's copy holds only in-frame clones and misses some; the assay was immunoSEQ multiplex PCR. The sample includes 100,000 to 120,000 clones, 76% seen only once; the top ten take about 4.1%. Material: peripheral blood. These receptors all come from a woman aged 80 or over with acute or convalescent COVID-19.

The rearrangement uses TRBV10-3 and TRBJ2-3, with 7 bases that match TRBD2. The V segment lost 4 bases and the J segment 6 bases; nucleotides outside the gene matches: 4. CDR1 is ENHRY, CDR2 SYGVKD, per germline. The CDR3 has 13 amino acids. The CDR3 DNA follows: TGTGCCATCAGTGGGGACTATGGGGATACGCAGTATTTT. It specifies CAISGDYGDTQYF.

The chain is built from TRBV30 and TRBJ2-7; 9 bases are shared with TRBD1. CDR1 and CDR2 (germline): GTSNPN, SVGIG (reference sequence). V was pared by 5 bases and J by 4 bases, with 9 bases of the junction left unmatched. CDR3 size: 14 residues. This CDR3 reads CAWGTGTGLYEQYF. The CDR3 DNA sequence: TGTGCCTGGGGCACCGGGACAGGGCTATACGAGCAGTACTTC.

This clone was counted between two and nine times. The chain employs TRBV6-6 and TRBJ1-5, with 7 bases that match TRBD1. This CDR3 has 16 residues. After removal of 2 bases from V and 0 bases from J, the junction contained 4 bases not matched to a gene. Per the germline V gene, CDR1 is MNHNY and CDR2 is SVGAGI (reference sequence). DNA of the CDR3: TGTGCCAGCAGTTACCCGACAGGGCATAGCAATCAGCCCCAGCATTTT. This gives the protein CASSYPTGHSNQPQHF.

The chain couples TRBV5-1 to TRBJ1-3; possible D gene TRBD1, 6 bases. Trimming removed 3 bases at V and 2 bases at J, with 6 bases between. The germline V gene encodes CDR1 SGHRS and CDR2 YFSETQ. The CDR3 has 13 residues. The CDR3 region is CASSWDTGNTIYF. Written as DNA, the CDR3 is TGCGCCAGCAGCTGGGACACTGGAAACACCATATATTTT.

The chain joins TRBV7-2 to TRBJ1-2, with 7 bases aligning to TRBD1. The germline V gene encodes CDR1 SGHTA and CDR2 FQGNSA. Trimming removed 3 bases from V and 6 bases from J; junction bases left unmatched: 13. The length of the CDR3 is 16 residues. DNA of the CDR3: TGTGCCAGCAGCTTTGACAGGGTCAGAGGGCGGGATGGCTACACCTTC. Translation gives CASSFDRVRGRDGYTF.

V gene TRBV5-6 combines with J gene TRBJ2-1; D might be TRBD1 (5 bases). Germline V lookup: CDR1 SGHDT, CDR2 YYEEEE. The CDR3 extends over 14 amino acids. V dropped 1 base and J dropped 3 bases, with 8 bases sitting between them. The CDR3 coding sequence is TGTGCCAGCAGCTTGCCAGGGTACTACAATGAGCAGTTCTTC. Amino acid sequence: CASSLPGYYNEQFF.

The chain joins TRBV7-9 to TRBJ1-2, with a weak D call TRBD1 (5 bases). V shed 5 bases and J shed 5 bases, with 9 bases lying between them. Germline V gene lookup returns CDR1 SEHNR and CDR2 FQNEAQ (reference sequence). This CDR3 has 12 residues. This chain's CDR3 is CASSPTAYGYTF. CDR3 DNA sequence: TGTGCCAGCAGCCCGACAGCGTATGGCTACACCTTC.

The chain carries TRBV7-6 and TRBJ1-2, with 9 bases that match TRBD1. Germline CDR1 SGHVS, CDR2 FNYEAQ. Losses at the gene ends were 4 bases for V and 2 bases for J; bases not matched to a gene: 5. CDR3 length: 15 residues. The CDR3 DNA is TGTGCCAGCAGCTCCCGTGGGACAGGGAACTATGGCTACACCTTC. Translation gives CASSSRGTGNYGYTF.

This chain joins TRBV4-1 and TRBJ2-1, with 10 bases fitting TRBD2. The CDR3 runs 20 residues. V lost 4 bases and J lost 5; bases outside the gene matches: 20. The germline CDR1 and CDR2 sequences are MGHRA and YSYEKL. The CDR3 DNA reads TGCGCCAGCAGCCTCCGACTAAGCGGGGGGGCGAGCAGAGCTAACAATGAGCAGTTCTTC. Protein product: CASSLRLSGGASRANNEQFF.

In regard to this clone: Other DNA sequences from this sample encode an identical CDR3 as well. The chain uses TRBV19 and TRBJ2-7; D might be TRBD1 (5 bases). Deletions cut 4 bases from V and 3 bases from J, with 7 bases between. CDR3 length equals 12 residues. Germline values: CDR1 LNHDA, CDR2 SQIVND (reference sequence). The CDR3 coding sequence is TGTGCCAGTAGTACGCAGGGCTACGAGCAGTACTTC. This gives the protein CASSTQGYEQYF.

This clone turned up a few times. The CDR3 region is CANQGLAETDTQYF. DNA for the CDR3: TGTGCCAACCAGGGACTAGCGGAGACAGATACGCAGTATTTT. The rearrangement links TRBV2 to TRBJ2-3; 11 nucleotides match TRBD2. Germline-derived CDR1 and CDR2 are SNHLY and FYNNEI. The trim removed 10 bases at V and 3 bases at J, leaving 6 bases unmatched. The CDR3 sequence is 14 residues long.

This chain connects TRBV7-2 to TRBJ1-5, with D unresolved. V dropped 0 bases and J dropped 10 bases, with 16 bases sitting between them. The CDR3 runs 15 residues. CDR1 and CDR2 from the germline V gene are SGHTA and FQGNSA. CDR3 DNA sequence: TGTGCCAGCAGCTTAGCAGGAGGTTCTTCAGGACCCCAGCATTTT. It encodes CASSLAGGSSGPQHF. Filled out from reference TRBV7-2 and TRBJ1-5, the complete variable domain reads GAGVSQSPSNKVTEKGKDVELRCDPISGHTALYWYRQSLGQGLEFLIYFQGNSAPDKSGLPSDRFSAERTGGSVSTLTIQRTQQEDSAVYLCASSLAGGSSGPQHFGDGTRLSIL.

The gene calls are TRBV28 and TRBJ2-7; 8 bases match TRBD2. The CDR3 is 16 residues long. CDR1 and CDR2 (germline): MDHEN, SYDVKM. Trimming at V came to 1 base and at J to 4 bases, leaving 9 bases not matched to a gene. The CDR3 DNA follows: TGTGCCAGCAGTTTATCAAACGGGAGGGCCCTTTACGAGCAGTACTTC. Its translation: CASSLSNGRALYEQYF.